The next 7 T cell receptor beta chains were all read from a single sample in a study of technical replicates of blood from a few donors. The table came from immunoSEQ multiplex PCR; TCRdb's copy has only in-frame clones and leaves some out. The data hold tens of thousands of clones, with 93% observed a single time. The sample consisted of T cells isolated from PBMCs. All receptors come from a human donor in good health.

The chain is built from TRBV12-5 and TRBJ2-3; possible D gene TRBD1, 5 bases. Germline values: CDR1 LGHNT, CDR2 FRNRAP. V shed 6 bases and J shed 3 bases, with 16 bases lying between them. The CDR3 loop spans 15 amino acids. The CDR3 DNA follows: TGTGCTAGTGGGGCCAGGGATACGAGAACAGATACGCAGTATTTT. It specifies CASGARDTRTDTQYF.

The J gene is TRBJ2-7, the V gene TRBV7-6; D may be TRBD2 (5 bases). Germline CDR1 and CDR2: SGHVS and FNYEAQ. Trimming took off 7 bases at V and 2 bases at J, with 36 bases between the two ends. The CDR3 has 21 amino acids. The CDR3 sequence: CASNIKRRPLITSENAYEQYF. The CDR3 bases are TGTGCCAGCAACATAAAGCGGAGACCACTGATAACCTCAGAGAACGCCTACGAGCAGTACTTC. The full variable domain, rest sourced from reference TRBV7-6 and TRBJ2-7, is GAGVSQSPRYKVTKRGQDVALRCDPISGHVSLYWYRQALGQGPEFLTYFNYEAQQDKSGLPNDRFSAERPEGSISTLTIQRTEQRDSAMYRCASNIKRRPLITSENAYEQYFGPGTRLTVT.

The rearrangement joins TRBV19 to TRBJ1-2; no firm D call. Trimming took 3 bases from V and 7 from J, leaving 6 bases between them. This CDR3 comprises 11 residues. Germline V gene sequence: CDR1 LNHDA, CDR2 SQIVND (reference sequence). The CDR3 bases are TGTGCCAGTAGTATGGGGAGTGGCTACACCTTC. It codes for CASSMGSGYTF.

J is TRBJ1-2 and V is TRBV5-4, with a possible D match to TRBD1 (6 bases). This CDR3 has 13 residues. Trimming stripped 0 bases from V and 5 bases from J, with 8 bases between. Germline-derived CDR1 and CDR2 are SGHNT and YYREEE (reference sequence). CDR3 DNA sequence: TGTGCCAGCAGCTTGGAAGGGGGATATGGCTACACCTTC. Translating it yields CASSLEGGYGYTF.

The CDR3 protein is CASSESGNNQPQHF. The CDR3 coding sequence is TGTGCCAGCAGTGAATCAGGGAACAATCAGCCCCAGCATTTT. The V gene is TRBV2, the J gene TRBJ1-5, with D possibly TRBD1 on 5 matching bases. Trimming cost V 2 bases and J 3 bases, with 8 bases left between them. This CDR3 region has 14 residues. Germline CDR1 is SNHLY and CDR2 is FYNNEI.

This chain connects TRBV5-1 to TRBJ2-7; 7 bases fit TRBD2. J lost 3 bases, V lost 4 bases, and 7 bases had no gene match. The germline V gene has CDR1 SGHRS and CDR2 YFSETQ. CDR3 length equals 14 residues. The CDR3: CASSGGGVSYEQYF. The CDR3 bases are TGCGCCAGCAGCGGGGGAGGGGTGAGCTACGAGCAGTACTTC.

The chain uses TRBV6-1 and TRBJ1-1, with D unresolved. Trimming shortened V by 3 bases and J by 10 bases, and 9 bases separated the two germline ends. CDR1 is MNHNS, CDR2 SASEGT, per germline. The CDR3 has 11 amino acids. The CDR3 loop reads CASSERRGAFF. CDR3 DNA: TGTGCCAGCAGTGAGAGAAGAGGAGCTTTCTTT.